This is a list of T cell receptor beta chains from one sample in a study of blood T cell repertoires in COVID-19. Some clones are missing from TCRdb's copy, which holds only in-frame ones; the method was immunoSEQ multiplex PCR. The data contain 130,000 or so clones, roughly four fifths of them singletons. The sequencing input was PBMCs or T cells enriched from blood (not recorded which). The receptors here all came from a man in his forties with acute COVID-19. Each CDR3 is given with its conserved first and last residue. The order of the fields is CDR3 protein, CDR3 DNA, D gene, clone size, V gene, J gene. The D gene is left open where the match is weak. Clone size, where shown, is once, few, many, or a class for clones that have expanded.

CASSSDFADRGSGYTF	TGTGCCAGCAGCTCAGACTTCGCGGACAGAGGATCGGGCTACACCTTC	NA	NA	TRBV7-2	TRBJ1-2
CASSFPPGNEQYF	TGTGCCAGCAGTTTTCCCCCGGGGAACGAGCAGTACTTC	NA	NA	TRBV6-5	TRBJ2-7
CASSLLSHEQFF	TGTGCCAGCAGCTTACTTAGCCATGAGCAGTTCTTC	NA	NA	TRBV7-9	TRBJ2-1
CASSYLGVSSYEQYF	TGTGCCAGCAGTTACCTAGGCGTCAGCTCCTACGAGCAGTACTTC	NA	NA	TRBV27	TRBJ2-7
CATSGGIQQETQYF	TGTGCCACATCAGGAGGGATCCAACAAGAGACCCAGTACTTC	NA	once	TRBV2	TRBJ2-5
CASSPRRGTVNQPQHF	TGTGCCAGCAGTCCGCGACGTGGGACAGTCAATCAGCCCCAGCATTTT	TRBD1	once	TRBV28	TRBJ1-5
CSASTSGRQFF	TGCAGTGCTTCGACTAGCGGGAGACAGTTCTTC	TRBD2	NA	TRBV20-1	TRBJ2-1
CASSSRDRRLYGYTF	TGTGCCAGCAGCTCCCGGGACAGACGATTGTATGGCTACACCTTC	TRBD1	once	TRBV7-9	TRBJ1-2
CAWSLLLGPRKAFF	TGTGCCTGGAGTCTCTTACTTGGGCCCCGGAAAGCTTTCTTT	NA	NA	TRBV30	TRBJ1-1
CATGGASQETQYF	TGCGCCACCGGGGGGGCATCCCAAGAGACCCAGTACTTC	TRBD2	NA	TRBV5-1	TRBJ2-5
CASSVGEPSPLHF	TGTGCCAGCAGCGTAGGGGAGCCCTCACCCCTCCACTTT	NA	few	TRBV9	TRBJ1-6
CASSGTSGSNNEQFF	TGTGCCAGCAGCGGGACCAGCGGGAGTAACAATGAGCAGTTCTTC	TRBD2	NA	TRBV11-2	TRBJ2-1
CASSQQGASTEAFF	TGTGCCAGCAGCCAACAGGGGGCAAGCACTGAAGCTTTCTTT	TRBD1	once	TRBV14	TRBJ1-1
CASSSGDSNEKLFF	TGTGCCAGCAGCTCCGGGGACAGTAATGAAAAACTGTTTTTT	TRBD1	NA	TRBV7-6	TRBJ1-4
CASSLSRTGHYGYTF	TGTGCCAGCAGTTTATCGCGGACAGGGCACTATGGCTACACCTTC	TRBD1	NA	TRBV27	TRBJ1-2
CASYRTGRRHEKLFF	TGTGCCAGCTACCGGACAGGTCGCCGGCATGAAAAACTGTTTTTT	TRBD1	NA	TRBV14	TRBJ1-4
CASGPMWGGDEKLFF	TGTGCCAGCGGGCCTATGTGGGGGGGAGATGAAAAACTGTTTTTT	NA	once	TRBV2	TRBJ1-4
CATNLRDRGIGGELFF	TGTGCCACTAATCTCCGGGACAGGGGAATAGGCGGGGAGCTGTTTTTT	TRBD1	NA	TRBV7-2	TRBJ2-2
CASSMGTGRADTEAFF	TGTGCCAGTAGTATGGGTACTGGCAGGGCGGACACTGAAGCTTTCTTT	NA	once	TRBV19	TRBJ1-1
CASSQLVGTSGRRETQYF	TGCGCCAGCAGCCAATTGGTGGGGACTAGCGGGAGAAGGGAGACCCAGTACTTC	TRBD2	NA	TRBV4-1	TRBJ2-5
CASRIGTMNTEAFF	TGCGCCAGCAGAATTGGTACAATGAACACTGAAGCTTTCTTT	NA	NA	TRBV5-1	TRBJ1-1
CAISEESPGEQFF	TGTGCCATCAGTGAGGAGTCCCCAGGTGAGCAGTTCTTC	NA	NA	TRBV10-3	TRBJ2-1
CASRLAGTQETQYF	TGTGCCAGCAGGCTCGCAGGCACCCAAGAGACCCAGTACTTC	NA	once	TRBV3-1/TRBV3-2	TRBJ2-5
CASSQDAVYGYTF	TGTGCCAGCAGCCAAGACGCGGTTTATGGCTACACCTTC	NA	NA	TRBV3-1/TRBV3-2	TRBJ1-2
CASRPPEGVSEKLFF	TGTGCCAGCAGACCCCCTGAGGGGGTAAGTGAAAAACTGTTTTTT	NA	NA	TRBV28	TRBJ1-4
CASTARDRGGGTEAFF	TGTGCCAGTACCGCCCGGGACAGGGGAGGAGGCACTGAAGCTTTCTTT	TRBD1	NA	TRBV19	TRBJ1-1
CASAQGWNTEAFF	TGTGCCAGCGCACAGGGATGGAACACTGAAGCTTTCTTT	NA	few	TRBV28	TRBJ1-1
CASSQDTGLAGAYEQYF	TGTGCCAGCAGCCAAGATACCGGACTAGCGGGAGCCTACGAGCAGTACTTC	TRBD2	NA	TRBV4-2	TRBJ2-7
CASTRTGEAFF	TGTGCCAGTACCCGGACAGGGGAAGCTTTCTTT	TRBD1	NA	TRBV19	TRBJ1-1
CASSSRQGGRYEQYF	TGTGCCAGCAGCTCCCGGCAGGGGGGCCGATACGAGCAGTACTTC	NA	NA	TRBV7-6	TRBJ2-7
CASQGGGSGYTF	TGTGCCAGCCAGGGAGGGGGGTCCGGCTACACCTTC	NA	few	TRBV6-5	TRBJ1-2
CASSLLLGGEKLFF	TGTGCCAGCAGTTTGCTCTTAGGCGGCGAAAAACTGTTTTTT	NA	few	TRBV6-5	TRBJ1-4
CASSQVGLSIGGELFF	TGTGCCAGCAGCCAGGTGGGGCTATCGATAGGCGGGGAGCTGTTTTTT	NA	NA	TRBV2	TRBJ2-2
CASSAVGGVDTQYF	TGCGCCAGCAGCGCAGTCGGGGGGGTAGATACGCAGTATTTT	TRBD2	NA	TRBV5-1	TRBJ2-3
CASSHQTSQGIGF	TGTGCCAGCAGCCACCAAACTTCCCAGGGGATCGGCTTC	NA	few	TRBV3-1/TRBV3-2	TRBJ1-2
CASSMGTSGWNNEQFF	TGTGCCAGCAGCATGGGGACTAGCGGGTGGAACAATGAGCAGTTCTTC	TRBD2	NA	TRBV11-3	TRBJ2-1
CSVARQGNQETQYF	TGCAGCGTCGCACGGCAGGGGAACCAAGAGACCCAGTACTTC	NA	NA	TRBV29-1	TRBJ2-5
CASSSPRGGEYGYTF	TGTGCCAGTAGTAGCCCCCGCGGAGGGGAGTATGGCTACACCTTC	NA	NA	TRBV19	TRBJ1-2
CASSSRQGDYGYTF	TGTGCCAGTAGTTCAAGACAGGGTGACTATGGCTACACCTTC	TRBD1	NA	TRBV19	TRBJ1-2
CASRALGTEAFF	TGTGCCAGCAGGGCCCTTGGCACTGAAGCTTTCTTT	NA	NA	TRBV12-3/TRBV12-4	TRBJ1-1